This T cell receptor beta chain is from a study of blood T cell repertoires in COVID-19. Study background: COVID-19 samples from acute and convalescent phases originated in the United States, Italy and Spain. T cells, B-cell-depleted T cells, or PBMCs provided the cDNA or gDNA that served as material.

The ends lost 6 bases at V and 5 bases at J; junction bases unmatched: 14. This CDR3 spans 16 amino acids. CDR1 and CDR2 (germline): LGHDT, YNNKEL (reference sequence). Original processing notes: Reference gene primer amplification in the assay estimated nucleated cell counts. Sequencing used immunoSEQ multiplex PCR; TCRdb keeps in-frame clones, though not all of them. The V and J calls and clone size come from that table; D and trimming were worked out from the DNA. The sample has around 250,000 clones; 80% to 85% are singletons. Material: peripheral blood. This TCR derives from a woman in her thirties or forties who had recovered from COVID-19. The rearrangement uses TRBV3-1 (or the pseudogene TRBV3-2) and TRBJ1-1, with TRBD1 matching over 8 bases. The CDR3 here is CASSPYSRGRGTEAFF. The CDR3 DNA sequence: TGTGCCAGCAGTCCCTATTCCAGGGGGCGTGGAACTGAAGCTTTCTTT.